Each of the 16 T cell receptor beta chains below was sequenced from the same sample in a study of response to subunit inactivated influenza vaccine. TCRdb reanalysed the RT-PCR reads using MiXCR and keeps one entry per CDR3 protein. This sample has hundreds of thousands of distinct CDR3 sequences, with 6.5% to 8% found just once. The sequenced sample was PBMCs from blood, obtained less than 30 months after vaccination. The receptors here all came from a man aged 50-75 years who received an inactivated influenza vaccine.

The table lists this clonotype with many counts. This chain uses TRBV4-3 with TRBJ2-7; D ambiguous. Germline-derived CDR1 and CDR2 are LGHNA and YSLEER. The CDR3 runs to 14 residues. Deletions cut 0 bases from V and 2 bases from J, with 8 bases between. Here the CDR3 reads CASSQDMRAYEQYF. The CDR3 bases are TGCGCCAGCAGCCAAGATATGAGAGCCTACGAGCAGTACTTC.

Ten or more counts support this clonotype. This chain's CDR3 is CASSQDLGGSTGELFF. The CDR3 nucleotides read TGCGCCAGCAGCCAAGATCTCGGGGGATCCACCGGGGAGCTGTTTTTT. The J gene is TRBJ2-2, the V gene TRBV4-3; TRBD2 might be the D (6 bases). The CDR3 is made up of 16 amino acids. Germline V gives CDR1 LGHNA, CDR2 YSLEER. V gave up 0 bases and J gave up 4 bases, with 12 bases separating them.

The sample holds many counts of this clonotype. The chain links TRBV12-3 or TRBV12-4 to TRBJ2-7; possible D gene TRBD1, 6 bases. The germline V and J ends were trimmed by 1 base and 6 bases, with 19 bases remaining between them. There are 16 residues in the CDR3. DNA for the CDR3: TGTGCCAGCAGTTTAGGAATACAGGGTTCGTCCGGCGAGCAGTACTTC. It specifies CASSLGIQGSSGEQYF.

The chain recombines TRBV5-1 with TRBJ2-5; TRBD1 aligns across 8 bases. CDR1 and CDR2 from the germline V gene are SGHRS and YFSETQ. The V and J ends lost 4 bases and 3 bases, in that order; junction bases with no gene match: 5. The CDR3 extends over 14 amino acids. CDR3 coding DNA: TGCGCCAGCAGCATGGGACAGGCCAAAGAGACCCAGTACTTC. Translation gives CASSMGQAKETQYF.

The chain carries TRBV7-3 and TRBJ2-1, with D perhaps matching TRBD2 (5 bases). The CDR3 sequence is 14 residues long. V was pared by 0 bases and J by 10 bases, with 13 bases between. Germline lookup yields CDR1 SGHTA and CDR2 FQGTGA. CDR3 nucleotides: TGTGCCAGCAGCTTAACGTTAAGAGGGAGCGAGCAGTTCTTC. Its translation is CASSLTLRGSEQFF.

In nucleotides, the CDR3 is TGTGCCATCGGGACAGCCAACACTGAAGCTTTCTTT. Its protein is CAIGTANTEAFF. This chain joins TRBV2 and TRBJ1-1, with TRBD1 identical over 7 bases. This CDR3 is 12 amino acids long. V shed 10 bases and J 2 bases; nucleotides not matched to a gene: 4. CDR1 SNHLY and CDR2 FYNNEI come from the germline V gene.

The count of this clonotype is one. CDR3 DNA sequence: TGTGCCAGCAGCTTAGGTCGTGGCGGGGGTTTGAGTGAGCAGTTCTTC. The encoded protein is CASSLGRGGGLSEQFF. The rearrangement uses TRBV11-2 and TRBJ2-1; 7 nucleotides match TRBD2. The CDR3 sequence is 16 residues long. Germline CDR1 reads SGHAT; CDR2 reads FQNNGV. Trimming at V came to 1 base and at J to 9 bases, leaving 12 bases not matched to a gene.

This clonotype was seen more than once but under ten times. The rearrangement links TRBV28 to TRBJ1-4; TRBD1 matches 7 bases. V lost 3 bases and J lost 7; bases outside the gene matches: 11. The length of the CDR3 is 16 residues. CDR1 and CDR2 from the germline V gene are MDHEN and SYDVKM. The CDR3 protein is CASSLVGAQGGEKLFF. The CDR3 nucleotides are TGTGCCAGCAGTTTGGTCGGCGCCCAGGGGGGTGAAAAACTGTTTTTT.

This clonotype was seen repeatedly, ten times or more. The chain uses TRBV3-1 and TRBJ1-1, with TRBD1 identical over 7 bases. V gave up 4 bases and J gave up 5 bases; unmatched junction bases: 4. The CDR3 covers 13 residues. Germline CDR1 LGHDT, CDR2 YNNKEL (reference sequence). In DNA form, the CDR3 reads TGTGCCAGCAGCCCACTGACAGGGACTGAAGCTTTCTTT. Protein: CASSPLTGTEAFF.

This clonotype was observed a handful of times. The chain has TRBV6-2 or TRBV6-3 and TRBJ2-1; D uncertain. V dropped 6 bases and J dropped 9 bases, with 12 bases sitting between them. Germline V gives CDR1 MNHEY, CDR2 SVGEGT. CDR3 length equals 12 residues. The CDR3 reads CASRDPPGEQFF. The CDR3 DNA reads TGTGCCAGCAGAGACCCCCCGGGTGAGCAGTTCTTC.

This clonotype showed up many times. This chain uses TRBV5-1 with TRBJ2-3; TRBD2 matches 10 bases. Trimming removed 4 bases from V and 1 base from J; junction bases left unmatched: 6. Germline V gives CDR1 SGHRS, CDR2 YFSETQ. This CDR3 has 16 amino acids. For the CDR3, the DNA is TGCGCCAGCAGCGTACGCGGGACTAGCGGCACAGATACGCAGTATTTT. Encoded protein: CASSVRGTSGTDTQYF.

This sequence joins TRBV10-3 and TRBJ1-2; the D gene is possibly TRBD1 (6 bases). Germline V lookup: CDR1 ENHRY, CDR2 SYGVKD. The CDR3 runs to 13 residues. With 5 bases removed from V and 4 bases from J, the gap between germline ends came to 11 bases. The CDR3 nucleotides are TGTGCCATCAGTACAGGGATCGGCTATGGCTACACCTTC. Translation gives CAISTGIGYGYTF.

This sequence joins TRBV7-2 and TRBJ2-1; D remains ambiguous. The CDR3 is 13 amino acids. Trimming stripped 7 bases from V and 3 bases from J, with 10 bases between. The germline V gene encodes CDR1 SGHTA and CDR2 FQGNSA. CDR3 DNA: TGTGCCAGCACCTTGAGTGTCTACAATGAGCAGTTCTTC. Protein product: CASTLSVYNEQFF.

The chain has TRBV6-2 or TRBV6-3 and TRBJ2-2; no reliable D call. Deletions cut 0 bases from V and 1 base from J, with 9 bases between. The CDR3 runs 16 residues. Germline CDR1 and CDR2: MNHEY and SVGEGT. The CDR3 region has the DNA TGTGCCAGCAGTTACTCGATCGGGTGGAACACCGGGGAGCTGTTTTTT. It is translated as CASSYSIGWNTGELFF.

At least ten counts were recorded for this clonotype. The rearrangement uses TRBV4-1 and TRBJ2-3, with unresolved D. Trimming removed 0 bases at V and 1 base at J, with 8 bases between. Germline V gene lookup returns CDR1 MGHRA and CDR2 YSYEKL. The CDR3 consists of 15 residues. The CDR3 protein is CASSQDPLRTDTQYF. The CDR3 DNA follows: TGCGCCAGCAGCCAAGATCCGCTTCGCACAGATACGCAGTATTTT.

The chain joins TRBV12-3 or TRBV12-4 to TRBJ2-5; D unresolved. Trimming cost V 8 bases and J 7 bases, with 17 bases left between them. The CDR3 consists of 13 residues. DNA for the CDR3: TGTGCCAGCCACACCGGGTCCTACGGGACCCAGTACTTC. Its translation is CASHTGSYGTQYF.